The 2 T cell receptor beta chains reported below all come from one sample, sequenced in a study of T cell clusters in autoimmune cytopenias. TRB was amplified by touch-down multiplex PCR, primer pools A and B combined. TCRdb reprocessed the multiplex PCR reads; each CDR3 protein has one entry and no DNA is given. The sample includes over 10,000 distinct CDR3 sequences. Each sample's input was 250 ng genomic DNA, 40,000 or so genome equivalents. Sequencing was performed on peripheral blood. All receptors derive from a human donor with an autoimmune cytopenia or autoimmune hepatitis (not recorded which).

The chain recombines TRBV30 with TRBJ1-1. This CDR3 region has 13 residues. CDR1 GTSNPN and CDR2 SVGIG come from the germline V gene (reference sequence). CDR3 sequence: CAWSVGFWTEAFF.

The CDR3: CASSFAGGRETQYF. The chain is built from TRBV6-5 and TRBJ2-5; as DNA is missing, the TRBD1 call by TCRdb cannot be tested. Germline values: CDR1 MNHEY, CDR2 SVGAGI. CDR3 length: 14 residues.